The 14 T cell receptor beta chains presented below share a single source sample, sequenced in a study of blood T cell repertoires in COVID-19. The method was immunoSEQ multiplex PCR; TCRdb's version includes in-frame clones alone and lacks a portion of them. The sample lists around 140,000 clones; around 78% were seen once. Sequencing was carried out using peripheral blood. All receptors come from a woman aged 55-70 years with acute or convalescent COVID-19.

This clone was counted a single time. This rearrangement joins TRBV5-1 to TRBJ2-3; weak D call: TRBD1 (5 bases). The germline V gene has CDR1 SGHRS and CDR2 YFSETQ. The CDR3 covers 12 residues. V was cut by 3 bases and J by 7 bases, with 9 bases left in between. The chain's CDR3 is CASSSGSHTQYF. CDR3 nucleotides: TGCGCCAGCAGCTCAGGGTCTCATACGCAGTATTTT.

The chain recombines TRBV28 with TRBJ2-3, with 12 bases identical to TRBD2. There are 18 residues in the CDR3. Germline-derived CDR1 and CDR2 are MDHEN and SYDVKM. The V segment lost 2 bases and the J segment 4 bases; nucleotides outside the gene matches: 10. As DNA, the CDR3 is TGTGCCAGCAGTTTAGCGACTAGCGGGAGAAGGACGGCAGATACGCAGTATTTT. Translation gives CASSLATSGRRTADTQYF.

This clone was seen just once. The rearrangement joins TRBV9 to TRBJ1-1, with a weak D call TRBD1 (6 bases). The CDR3 totals 14 residues. Deletions cut 3 bases from V and 0 bases from J, with 9 bases between. Germline-derived CDR1 and CDR2 are SGDLS and YYNGEE. DNA of the CDR3: TGTGCCAGCAGCGAGAGGACAGTGAACACTGAAGCTTTCTTT. It is translated as CASSERTVNTEAFF.

The chain has TRBV6-5 and TRBJ2-1; TRBD2 is a possible D gene (6 bases). V was clipped by 8 bases and J by 7 bases, with 18 bases between them. Germline CDR1 is MNHEY and CDR2 is SVGAGI. The CDR3 is 14 residues long. The CDR3 loop is CASAGLLYSNEQFF. CDR3 bases: TGTGCCAGCGCGGGACTCCTTTATTCGAATGAGCAGTTCTTC.

V gene TRBV7-8 combines with J gene TRBJ1-4, with 9 positions matching TRBD1. Trimming at V came to 2 bases and at J to 7 bases, leaving 8 bases not matched to a gene. The germline gives CDR1 SGHVS, CDR2 FQNEAQ. The CDR3 is 16 amino acids. The CDR3 nucleotides are TGTGCCAGCAGCTTAAATCCTTGGACAGGGGCTGAAAAACTGTTTTTT. It specifies CASSLNPWTGAEKLFF. The variable domain in full, with the rest retrieved from reference TRBV7-8 and TRBJ1-4, is GAGVSQSPRYKVAKRGQDVALRCDPISGHVSLFWYQQALGQGPEFLTYFQNEAQLDKSGLPSDRFFAERPEGSVSTLKIQRTQQEDSAVYLCASSLNPWTGAEKLFFGSGTQLSVL.

The V call is TRBV7-6, the J call TRBJ1-3, with no clear D. The germline CDR1 and CDR2 sequences are SGHVS and FNYEAQ. This CDR3 contains 15 residues. V was shortened by 4 bases and J by 0 bases, with 10 bases between the two germline ends. The DNA of the CDR3 is TGTGCCAGCAGCTCCGGAGTCGGCTCTGGAAACACCATATATTTT. It codes for CASSSGVGSGNTIYF.

The sample holds one count of this clone. The chain joins TRBV19 to TRBJ2-2; 9 bases are a match to TRBD1. CDR3 length: 16 residues. V gave up 3 bases and J gave up 5 bases; unmatched junction bases: 7. The germline gives CDR1 LNHDA, CDR2 SQIVND (reference sequence). The CDR3 coding sequence is TGTGCCAGTAGTATTTATGGGACAGGGAGGACCGGGGAGCTGTTTTTT. This codes for CASSIYGTGRTGELFF.

A few counts support this clone. The chain joins TRBV14 to TRBJ1-4; D remains ambiguous. The germline gives CDR1 SGHDN, CDR2 FVKESK. The CDR3 totals 16 residues. Trimming left V 4 bases short and J 2 bases short, with 14 bases between. CDR3 residues: CASSPGLWETNEKLFF. The DNA of the CDR3 is TGTGCCAGCAGCCCCGGACTTTGGGAGACTAATGAAAAACTGTTTTTT.

The chain combines TRBV6-5 with TRBJ2-1; 8 nucleotides agree with TRBD2. Trimming removed 8 bases from V and 2 bases from J; junction bases left unmatched: 8. The CDR3 sequence is 15 residues long. The V gene's germline CDR1 is MNHEY and CDR2 SVGAGI. Here the CDR3 reads CASGSGSMPYNEQFF. CDR3 nucleotide sequence: TGTGCCAGCGGGAGCGGGAGTATGCCCTACAATGAGCAGTTCTTC.

The rearrangement uses TRBV9 and TRBJ1-1; 10 bases line up with TRBD1. The V gene end was trimmed by 3 bases and the J gene end by 4 bases; junction bases not matched to a gene: 6. The CDR3 runs 15 residues. The germline V gene has CDR1 SGDLS and CDR2 YYNGEE. For the CDR3, the DNA is TGTGCCAGCAGCGCAGGGGACAGGGGCGGCACTGAAGCTTTCTTT. This sequence encodes CASSAGDRGGTEAFF.

V and J are TRBV5-1 and TRBJ2-3; the D is unclear. Between the trimmed V and J ends, which lost 0 bases and 3 bases, there was a span of 11 bases. The length of the CDR3 is 15 residues. Germline CDR1 reads SGHRS; CDR2 reads YFSETQ. The CDR3: CASSLVGSVTDTQYF. The CDR3 DNA reads as TGCGCCAGCAGCTTGGTCGGAAGCGTGACAGATACGCAGTATTTT.

A remark on this clone: This may be a read error: a much more frequent sequence differs by one nucleotide. Other nucleotide sequences from this sample produce the same CDR3. V gene TRBV5-1 combines with J gene TRBJ1-1; D remains unclear. The V end lost 0 bases, the J end lost 3 bases, and 9 bases lay between the germline ends. The germline V gene encodes CDR1 SGHRS and CDR2 YFSETQ. CDR3 length equals 14 residues. The CDR3 sequence: CASSLAGGYTEAFF. DNA of the CDR3: TGCGCCAGCAGCTTGGCCGGCGGATACACTGAAGCTTTCTTT. The entire variable domain, with the rest obtained from reference TRBV5-1 and TRBJ1-1, is as follows: KAGVTQTPRYLIKTRGQQVTLSCSPISGHRSVSWYQQTPGQGLQFLFEYFSETQRNKGNFPGRFSGRQFSNSRSEMNVSTLELGDSALYLCASSLAGGYTEAFFGQGTRLTVV.

CDR3 bases: TGTGCCAGTAGTATTAATCGGGGGAAGGGCTACGAGCAGTACTTC. It codes for CASSINRGKGYEQYF. The chain recombines TRBV19 with TRBJ2-7; maybe TRBD2 (6 bases). Germline-derived CDR1 and CDR2 are LNHDA and SQIVND (reference sequence). Trimming cost V 3 bases and J 3 bases, with 15 bases left between them. The length of the CDR3 is 15 residues.

This clone was detected only a few times. This CDR3 is CASSFIRLAGRTGELFF. CDR3 in DNA: TGTGCCAGCAGCTTTATTAGACTAGCGGGAAGGACCGGGGAGCTGTTTTTT. The gene calls are TRBV5-6 and TRBJ2-2; TRBD2 matches 11 bases. CDR1 and CDR2 (germline): SGHDT, YYEEEE. Losses at the gene ends were 2 bases for V and 5 bases for J; bases not matched to a gene: 8. This CDR3 contains 17 residues.